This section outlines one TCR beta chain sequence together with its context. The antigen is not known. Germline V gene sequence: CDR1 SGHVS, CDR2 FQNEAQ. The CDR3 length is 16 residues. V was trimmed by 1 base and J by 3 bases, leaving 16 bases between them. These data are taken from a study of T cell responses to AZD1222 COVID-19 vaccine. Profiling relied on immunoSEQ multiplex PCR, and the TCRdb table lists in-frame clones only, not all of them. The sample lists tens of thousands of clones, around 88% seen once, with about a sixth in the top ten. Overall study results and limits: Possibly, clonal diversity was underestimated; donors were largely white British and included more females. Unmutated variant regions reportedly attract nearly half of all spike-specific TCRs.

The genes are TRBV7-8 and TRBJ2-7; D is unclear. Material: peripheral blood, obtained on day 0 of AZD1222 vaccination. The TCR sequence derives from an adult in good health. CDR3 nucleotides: TGTGCCAGCAGCTTAGGGAATGTTGGCGGCAGCTACGAGCAGTACTTC. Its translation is CASSLGNVGGSYEQYF.